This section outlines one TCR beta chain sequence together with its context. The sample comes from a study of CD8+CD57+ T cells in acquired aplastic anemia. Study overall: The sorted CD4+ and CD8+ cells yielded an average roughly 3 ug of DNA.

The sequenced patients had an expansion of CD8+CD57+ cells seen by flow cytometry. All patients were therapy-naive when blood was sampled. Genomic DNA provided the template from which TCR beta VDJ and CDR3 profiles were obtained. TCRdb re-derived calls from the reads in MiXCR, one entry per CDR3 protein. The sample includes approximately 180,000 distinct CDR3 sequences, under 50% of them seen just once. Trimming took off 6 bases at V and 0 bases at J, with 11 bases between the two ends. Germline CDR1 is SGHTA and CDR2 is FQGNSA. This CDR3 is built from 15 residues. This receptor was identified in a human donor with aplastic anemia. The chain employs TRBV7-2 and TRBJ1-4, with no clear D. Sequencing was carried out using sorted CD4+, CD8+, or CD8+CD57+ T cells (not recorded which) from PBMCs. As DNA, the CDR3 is TGTGCCAGCAGTCCAGTTGCAGCAACTAATGAAAAACTGTTTTTT. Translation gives CASSPVAATNEKLFF.